Detailed here is one T cell receptor (beta chain). This sample was included in a study of blood T cells in healthy people across ages. There are 13 residues in the CDR3. V trimming: 4 bases; J trimming: 4 bases; junction bases outside the gene matches: 4. Germline V gives CDR1 SQVTM, CDR2 ANQGSEA. The authors ran a second PCR of 7 to 11 cycles using a sample-barcoded 5' primer and a J-beta primer mix. One entry per CDR3 protein, called by TCRdb with MiXCR from the 5' RACE reads. The repertoire holds about 580,000 distinct CDR3 sequences, with 40% to 55% as singletons. The J gene is TRBJ2-3, the V gene TRBV29-1, with 8 bases aligning to TRBD2. The sample taken for sequencing was blood. This TCR derives from a man at least 80 years old in good health. The CDR3 nucleotides are TGCAGCGTTGCCGGGGGGGCCCCAGATACGCAGTATTTT. It specifies CSVAGGAPDTQYF.